This T cell receptor beta chain stems from a study of blood T cells in healthy people across ages. The authors ran a second PCR of 7 to 11 cycles using a sample-barcoded 5' primer and a J-beta primer mix. Via MiXCR, TCRdb re-called the 5' RACE reads, giving one row per CDR3 protein. The sample carries hundreds of thousands of distinct CDR3 sequences, under 35% recorded once. After removal of 4 bases from V and 6 bases from J, the junction contained 4 bases not matched to a gene. This CDR3 has 14 amino acids. Germline CDR1 and CDR2: MNHEY and SVGAGI. As to this clonotype: This may arise from a read error, as a much more abundant clone is one base away.

This receptor was identified in a woman over 75 in good health. The material sequenced was blood. The genes are TRBV6-5 and TRBJ2-5; 11 bases line up with TRBD1. CDR3 sequence reads: CASSLDRGRKTQYF. CDR3 sequence (DNA): TGTGCCAGCAGTTTGGACAGGGGGCGGAAGACCCAGTACTTC.